These T cell receptor beta chains were read from a single sample in a study of blood T cells in healthy people across ages. TCRdb independently ran MiXCR on the 5' RACE reads; one entry per CDR3 protein. The sample holds around 790,000 distinct CDR3 sequences, roughly 44% seen once. The sample was blood. The receptors were gathered from a man aged 60-69 years in good health. Each CDR3 is given with its conserved first and last residue.

j_call v_call cdr3_aa
TRBJ2-5 TRBV6-2/TRBV6-3 CASSYSKLRGETQYF
TRBJ2-5 TRBV25-1 CASSGPDRQRQETQYF
- TRBV30 CAWSKGQVDEQYF
TRBJ1-2 TRBV12-3/TRBV12-4 CASSPSGTNYGYTF
TRBJ2-5 TRBV11-2 CASSLGLARWETQYF
TRBJ2-3 TRBV29-1 CSVGYGGSTDTQYF
TRBJ2-1 TRBV5-1 CASSRAAQSSYNEQFF
TRBJ2-1 TRBV6-2/TRBV6-3 CASSHRRDEQFF
TRBJ1-2 TRBV20-1 CSATGAGYTF
TRBJ1-5 TRBV5-8 CVSSKGQGEESNQPQHF
TRBJ2-5 TRBV20-1 CSAVGQFQETQYF
TRBJ1-1 TRBV14 CASSQDMAERGYINTEAFF
TRBJ2-1 TRBV28 CASSSLGGAHNEQFF
TRBJ1-5 TRBV20-1 CSARPGTGALEPQHF
TRBJ1-4 TRBV30 CAWSVKGNEKLFF
TRBJ2-3 TRBV7-9 CASRRGRAGPTDTQYF
TRBJ2-5 TRBV15 CATSSFPGQGDNEQYF
TRBJ2-7 TRBV18 CASSSTGKSSYEQYF
- TRBV2 CASRDAGATDEQYF
TRBJ1-1 TRBV28 CASTLQTNTEAFF
TRBJ2-3 TRBV20-1 CSALRTSSNTQYF
TRBJ1-4 TRBV7-2 CASSTLGEKLFF
TRBJ2-3 TRBV6-4 CASSEQISTDTQYF
TRBJ2-3 TRBV7-2 CASSTGPALVTDTQYF
TRBJ1-1 TRBV29-1 CSAETQYMNTEAFF
TRBJ1-5 TRBV20-1 CSAPDPWGQPQHF
TRBJ2-7 TRBV5-1 CASSLGYGQYF
TRBJ1-2 TRBV29-1 CSVVKGLGCTF
TRBJ1-2 TRBV3-1 CASSQGRARGYTF
TRBJ2-7 TRBV6-5 CAGSYSPGPSYEQYF
TRBJ1-1 TRBV18 CASSPLTGMTEAFF
TRBJ2-5 TRBV25-1 CASSASGTARVEQYF
TRBJ2-1 TRBV7-9 CASSHRGYEQFF
TRBJ2-7 TRBV18 CASSPPFGTYEQYF
TRBJ1-1 TRBV7-2 CASQPLGLMNTEAFF
TRBJ2-5 TRBV5-1 CASSDPGLETQYF
TRBJ1-4 TRBV25-1 CASSESGPLGGEKLFF
TRBJ1-5 TRBV12-3/TRBV12-4 CASSLSGNGLTHF
TRBJ2-1 TRBV20-1 CSARVEEGGQFF
TRBJ2-1 TRBV29-1 CSVDLAGGNLQETQFF
- TRBV30 CAWSELVNEQYF
TRBJ2-7 TRBV6-5 CASRLTRDRVYEQYF
TRBJ1-4 TRBV7-2 CASRPQGSTNEELFF
TRBJ1-2 TRBV14 CASSQGTADRDGYTF
TRBJ2-7 TRBV10-3 CAIRRDTLYEQYF
TRBJ2-5 TRBV6-5 CASSYGTAKETQYF
TRBJ2-7 TRBV7-3 CASSLIGGQYNEQYF